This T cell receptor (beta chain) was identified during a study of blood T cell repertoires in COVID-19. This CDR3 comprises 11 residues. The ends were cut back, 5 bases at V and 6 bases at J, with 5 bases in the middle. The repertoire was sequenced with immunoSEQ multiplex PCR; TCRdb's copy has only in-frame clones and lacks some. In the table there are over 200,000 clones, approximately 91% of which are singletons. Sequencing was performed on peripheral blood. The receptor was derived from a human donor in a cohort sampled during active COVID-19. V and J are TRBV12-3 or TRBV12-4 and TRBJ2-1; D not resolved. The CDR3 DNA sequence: TGTGCCAGCAGTACAACCAATGAGCAGTTCTTC. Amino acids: CASSTTNEQFF.